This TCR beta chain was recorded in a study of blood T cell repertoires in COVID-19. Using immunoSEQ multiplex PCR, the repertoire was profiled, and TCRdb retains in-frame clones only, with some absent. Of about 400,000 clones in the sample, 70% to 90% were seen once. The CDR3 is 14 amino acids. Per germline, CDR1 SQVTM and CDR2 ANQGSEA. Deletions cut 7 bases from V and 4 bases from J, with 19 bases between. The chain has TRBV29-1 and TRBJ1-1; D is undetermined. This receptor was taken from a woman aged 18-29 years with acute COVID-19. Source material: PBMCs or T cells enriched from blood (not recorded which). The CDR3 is CSAAEGGLSTEAFF. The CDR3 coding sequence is TGCAGCGCCGCTGAGGGCGGGCTGAGCACTGAAGCTTTCTTT.